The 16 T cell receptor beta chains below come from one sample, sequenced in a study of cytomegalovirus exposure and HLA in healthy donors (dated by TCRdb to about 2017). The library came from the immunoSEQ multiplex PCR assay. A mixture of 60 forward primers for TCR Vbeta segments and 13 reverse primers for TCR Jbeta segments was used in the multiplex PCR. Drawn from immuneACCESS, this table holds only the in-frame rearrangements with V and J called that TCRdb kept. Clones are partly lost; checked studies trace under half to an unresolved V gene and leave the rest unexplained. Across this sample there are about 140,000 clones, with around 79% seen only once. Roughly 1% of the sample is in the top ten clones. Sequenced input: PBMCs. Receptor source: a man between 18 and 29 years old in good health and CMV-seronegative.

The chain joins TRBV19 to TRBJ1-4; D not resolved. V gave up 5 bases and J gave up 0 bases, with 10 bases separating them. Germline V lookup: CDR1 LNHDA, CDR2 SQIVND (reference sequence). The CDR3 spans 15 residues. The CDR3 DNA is TGTGCCAGTAGTCCCGAGTACGCAACTAATGAAAAACTGTTTTTT. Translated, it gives CASSPEYATNEKLFF.

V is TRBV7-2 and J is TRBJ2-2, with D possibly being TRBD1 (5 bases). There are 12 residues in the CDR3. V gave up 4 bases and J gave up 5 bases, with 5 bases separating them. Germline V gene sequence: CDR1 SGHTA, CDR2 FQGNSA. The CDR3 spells CASSSGTGELFF. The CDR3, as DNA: TGTGCCAGCAGCTCAGGGACCGGGGAGCTGTTTTTT.

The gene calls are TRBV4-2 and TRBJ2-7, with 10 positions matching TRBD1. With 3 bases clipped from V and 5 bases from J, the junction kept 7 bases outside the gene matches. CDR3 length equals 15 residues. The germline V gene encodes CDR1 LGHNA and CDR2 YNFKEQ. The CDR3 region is CASSQRGQGSHEQYF. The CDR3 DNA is TGTGCCAGCAGCCAGAGGGGACAGGGGAGCCACGAGCAGTACTTC.

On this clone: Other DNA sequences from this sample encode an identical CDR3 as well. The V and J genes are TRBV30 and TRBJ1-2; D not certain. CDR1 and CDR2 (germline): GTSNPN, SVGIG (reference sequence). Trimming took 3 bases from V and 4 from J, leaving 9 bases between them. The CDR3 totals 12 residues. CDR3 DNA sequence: TGTGCCTGGAGCGATTCAGGCTATGGCTACACCTTC. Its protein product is CAWSDSGYGYTF.

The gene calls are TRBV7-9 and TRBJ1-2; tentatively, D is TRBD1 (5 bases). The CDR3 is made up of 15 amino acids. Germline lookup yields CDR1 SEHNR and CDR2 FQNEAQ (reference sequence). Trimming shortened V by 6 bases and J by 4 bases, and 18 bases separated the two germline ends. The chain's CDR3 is CASSFDSSLLYGYTF. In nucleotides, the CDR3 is TGTGCCAGCAGTTTCGACAGTTCCCTTCTCTATGGCTACACCTTC.

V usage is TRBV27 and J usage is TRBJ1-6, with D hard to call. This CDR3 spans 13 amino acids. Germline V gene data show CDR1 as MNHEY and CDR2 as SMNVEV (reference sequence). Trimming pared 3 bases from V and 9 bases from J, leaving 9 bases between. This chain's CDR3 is CASSFMFGSPLHF. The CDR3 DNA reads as TGTGCCAGCAGTTTTATGTTCGGTTCACCCCTCCACTTT.

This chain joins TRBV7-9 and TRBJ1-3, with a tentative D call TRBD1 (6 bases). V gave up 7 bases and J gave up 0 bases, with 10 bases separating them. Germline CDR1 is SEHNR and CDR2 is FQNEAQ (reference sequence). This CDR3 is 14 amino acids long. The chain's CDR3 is CASTTGTSGNTIYF. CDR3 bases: TGTGCCAGCACAACAGGGACCTCTGGAAACACCATATATTTT.

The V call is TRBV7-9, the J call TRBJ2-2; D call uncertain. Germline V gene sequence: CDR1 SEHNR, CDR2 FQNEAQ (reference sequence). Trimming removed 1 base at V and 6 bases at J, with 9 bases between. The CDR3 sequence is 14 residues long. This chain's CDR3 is CASSLGRVPGELFF. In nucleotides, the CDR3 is TGTGCCAGCAGCTTAGGACGGGTACCCGGGGAGCTGTTTTTT.

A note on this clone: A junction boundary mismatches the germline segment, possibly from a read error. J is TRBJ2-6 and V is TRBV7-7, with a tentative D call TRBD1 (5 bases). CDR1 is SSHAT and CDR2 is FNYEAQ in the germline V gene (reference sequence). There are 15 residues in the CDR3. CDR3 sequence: CASSATDSGANVLTF. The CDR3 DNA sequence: TGTGCTAGCAGCGCGACAGACTCTGGGGCCAACGTCCTGACTTTC.

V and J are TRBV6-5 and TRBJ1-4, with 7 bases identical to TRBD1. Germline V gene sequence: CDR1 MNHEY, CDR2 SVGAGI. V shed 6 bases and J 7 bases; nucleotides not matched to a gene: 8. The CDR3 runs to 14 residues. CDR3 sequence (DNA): TGTGCCAGCAGCCGGGACAGCAGGTTTGAAAAACTGTTTTTT. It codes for CASSRDSRFEKLFF.

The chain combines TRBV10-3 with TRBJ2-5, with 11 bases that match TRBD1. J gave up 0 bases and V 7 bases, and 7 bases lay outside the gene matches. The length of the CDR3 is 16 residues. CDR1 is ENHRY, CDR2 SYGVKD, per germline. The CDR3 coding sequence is TGTGCCATCAATGACCGGGACAGGGGGGACCAAGAGACCCAGTACTTC. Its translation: CAINDRDRGDQETQYF.

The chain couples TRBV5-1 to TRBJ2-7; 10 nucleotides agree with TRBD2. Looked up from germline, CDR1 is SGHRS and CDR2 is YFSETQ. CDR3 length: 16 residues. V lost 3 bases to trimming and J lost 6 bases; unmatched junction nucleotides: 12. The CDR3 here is CASSSQPSGGSLEQYF. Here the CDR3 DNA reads TGCGCCAGCAGCTCGCAACCTAGCGGGGGTTCCCTCGAGCAGTACTTC.

The CDR3, as DNA: TGTGCCAGCCGTCAGGGCTCCTACGAGCAGTACTTC. Translating gives CASRQGSYEQYF. J is TRBJ2-7 and V is TRBV6-6; the D gene is possibly TRBD1 (5 bases). The CDR3 runs 12 residues. Trimming pared 8 bases from V and 0 bases from J, leaving 8 bases between. Germline V gene sequence: CDR1 MNHNY, CDR2 SVGAGI (reference sequence).

The CDR3 loop is CASSTPPGFIYF. The CDR3 DNA is TGTGCCAGCTCTACACCCCCGGGGTTCATATATTTT. V gene TRBV18 combines with J gene TRBJ1-3, with D unclear. Trimming left V 6 bases short and J 12 bases short, with 15 bases between. CDR3 length equals 12 residues. Germline-derived CDR1 and CDR2 are KGHSH and LQKENI.

The CDR3 loop is CASSHRAGTEAFF. The CDR3 DNA reads TGCGCCAGCAGCCACCGAGCGGGTACTGAAGCTTTCTTT. The V gene is TRBV4-1, the J gene TRBJ1-1; D remains unclear. The germline V and J ends were trimmed by 3 bases and 5 bases, with 10 bases remaining between them. Germline V CDR1 and CDR2: MGHRA, YSYEKL. There are 13 residues in the CDR3.

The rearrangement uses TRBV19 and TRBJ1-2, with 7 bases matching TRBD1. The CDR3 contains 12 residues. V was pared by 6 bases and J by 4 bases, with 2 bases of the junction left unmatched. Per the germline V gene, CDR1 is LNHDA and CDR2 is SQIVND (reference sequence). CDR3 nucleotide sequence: TGTGCCAGTAGCCGACAGGGCTATGGCTACACCTTC. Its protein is CASSRQGYGYTF.